The 21 T cell receptor beta chains below all came from one sample that was sequenced in a study of T-cell reconstitution after alpha-beta-depleted transplantation in children. A TCRbeta library incorporating unique molecular identifiers was prepared. TCRdb redid the calling of the PCR reads with MiXCR, one entry per CDR3 protein. The data show about 210,000 distinct CDR3 sequences, approximately 17% seen once. Source: PBMCs, mostly from graft donor cells, taken 360 days after TCRalphabeta/CD19-depleted stem cell transplant. Receptors originate from a male patient between 2 and 10 years old who had a stem cell transplant for acute lymphoblastic leukemia, so the T cells may come from the graft donor.

The J gene is TRBJ2-7, the V gene TRBV28, with D uncertain. This CDR3 has 12 amino acids. Trimming pared 2 bases from V and 4 bases from J, leaving 6 bases between. Looked up from germline, CDR1 is MDHEN and CDR2 is SYDVKM. CDR3 DNA: TGTGCCAGCAGTTTAAAGGGTTACGAGCAGTACTTC. Protein product: CASSLKGYEQYF. Together with reference TRBV28 and TRBJ2-7, the CDR3 gives the full variable domain: DVKVTQSSRYLVKRTGEKVFLECVQDMDHENMFWYRQDPGLGLRLIYFSYDVKMKEKGDIPEGYSVSREKKERFSLILESASTNQTSMYLCASSLKGYEQYFGPGTRLTVT.

DNA of the CDR3: TGCAGTGCTAGAATCCCACGCGGGCTGAACACTGAAGCTTTCTTT. Amino acid sequence: CSARIPRGLNTEAFF. The gene calls are TRBV20-1 and TRBJ1-1; D remains unclear. The CDR3 consists of 15 residues. V was cut by 2 bases and J by 0 bases, with 13 bases left in between. CDR1 is DFQATT, CDR2 SNEGSKA, per germline (reference sequence).

The chain uses TRBV28 and TRBJ2-7; D may be TRBD1 (7 bases). Trimming removed 11 bases at V and 0 bases at J, with 14 bases between. CDR1 is MDHEN and CDR2 is SYDVKM in the germline V gene. The CDR3 contains 13 residues. This CDR3 is CAAAGQPSYEQYF. The CDR3 bases are TGTGCCGCCGCGGGACAGCCCTCCTACGAGCAGTACTTC. Together with reference TRBV28 and TRBJ2-7, the CDR3 gives the full variable domain: DVKVTQSSRYLVKRTGEKVFLECVQDMDHENMFWYRQDPGLGLRLIYFSYDVKMKEKGDIPEGYSVSREKKERFSLILESASTNQTSMYLCAAAGQPSYEQYFGPGTRLTVT.

In its sample, this clonotype was seen a few times. The chain employs TRBV28 and TRBJ2-1; 9 nucleotides agree with TRBD2. The V gene end was trimmed by 7 bases and the J gene end by 6 bases; junction bases not matched to a gene: 10. CDR3 size: 15 residues. Germline V gene sequence: CDR1 MDHEN, CDR2 SYDVKM. The CDR3 bases are TGTGCCAGCACCCAGTGGCGGGAGGGCCTCAATGAGCAGTTCTTC. Amino acid sequence: CASTQWREGLNEQFF.

This clonotype came up many times. J is TRBJ2-2 and V is TRBV4-3, with D perhaps TRBD1 (5 bases). V was shortened by 1 base and J by 2 bases, with 8 bases between the two germline ends. This CDR3 comprises 15 residues. Looked up from germline, CDR1 is LGHNA and CDR2 is YSLEER. CDR3: CASSQVDINTGELFF. The CDR3 region has the DNA TGCGCCAGCAGCCAAGTGGACATAAACACCGGGGAGCTGTTTTTT.

The chain employs TRBV5-1 and TRBJ1-6; weak D call: TRBD1 (5 bases). This CDR3 region has 18 residues. Looked up from germline, CDR1 is SGHRS and CDR2 is YFSETQ. V lost 0 bases and J lost 0, with 13 bases in between. The CDR3 reads CASSLGGGLRSYNSPLHF. CDR3 nucleotides: TGCGCCAGCAGCTTGGGGGGGGGACTCCGCTCCTATAATTCACCCCTCCACTTT.

This clonotype appeared a few times. The rearrangement joins TRBV7-2 to TRBJ2-2; TRBD2 might be the D (7 bases). Germline-derived CDR1 and CDR2 are SGHTA and FQGNSA. V lost 1 base and J 0 bases, leaving 9 bases between the germline ends. There are 16 residues in the CDR3. The CDR3 nucleotides read TGTGCCAGCAGCTTAGGGGGGGGCACGAACACCGGGGAGCTGTTTTTT. Translated, it gives CASSLGGGTNTGELFF.

The CDR3 DNA reads TGTGCCAGCAGTTACCCGACAGGGGGGCATGAAAAACTGTTTTTT. Encoded protein: CASSYPTGGHEKLFF. The chain is built from TRBV6-2 or TRBV6-3 and TRBJ1-4, with 9 bases matching TRBD1. CDR1 is MNHEY, CDR2 SVGEGT, per germline. The CDR3 loop spans 15 amino acids. V shed 2 bases, J shed 6 bases, and the junction held 4 bases outside the gene matches.

The J gene is TRBJ1-4, the V gene TRBV28; D possibly corresponds to TRBD1 (6 bases). The CDR3 runs to 16 residues. Germline V gene data show CDR1 as MDHEN and CDR2 as SYDVKM. Trimming shortened V by 2 bases and J by 6 bases, and 16 bases separated the two germline ends. CDR3 DNA sequence: TGTGCCAGCAGTTTAGAGGTGGCGGCAGGGGATGAAAAACTGTTTTTT. Translation gives CASSLEVAAGDEKLFF.

The chain is built from TRBV20-1 and TRBJ2-2; tentative D call: TRBD1 (6 bases). Germline V gives CDR1 DFQATT, CDR2 SNEGSKA (reference sequence). The CDR3 totals 15 residues. V lost 4 bases, J lost 3 bases, and 15 bases lay in between. The chain's CDR3 is CSATKGVLDTGELFF. Here the CDR3 DNA reads TGCAGTGCTACGAAGGGGGTATTAGACACCGGGGAGCTGTTTTTT.

There are many counts of this clonotype. V gene TRBV7-2 combines with J gene TRBJ2-7; D ambiguous. The CDR3 is made up of 14 amino acids. CDR1 is SGHTA and CDR2 is FQGNSA in the germline V gene. Trimming removed 1 base at V and 1 base at J, with 8 bases between. Here the CDR3 DNA reads TGTGCCAGCAGCTTAGGGCTCGGATCCTACGAGCAGTACTTC. Protein sequence: CASSLGLGSYEQYF.

In its sample, this clonotype was seen many times. The chain uses TRBV6-5 and TRBJ1-6; TRBD1 aligns across 8 bases. The CDR3 loop spans 16 amino acids. Trimming took 4 bases from V and 0 from J; bases not matched to a gene: 2. Germline loops: CDR1 MNHEY, CDR2 SVGAGI. The CDR3 reads CASSSGQVSYNSPLHF. The CDR3 DNA follows: TGTGCCAGCAGTTCGGGACAGGTCTCCTATAATTCACCCCTCCACTTT.

The chain links TRBV10-3 to TRBJ2-5; 8 bases align to TRBD2. Germline values: CDR1 ENHRY, CDR2 SYGVKD. The CDR3 is 14 amino acids. V was pared by 2 bases and J by 2 bases, with 1 base of the junction left unmatched. CDR3 nucleotide sequence: TGTGCCATCAGTGAGGAGCGGGGGCAAGAGACCCAGTACTTC. Its translation: CAISEERGQETQYF.

This clonotype was seen at least ten times. This chain joins TRBV12-3 or TRBV12-4 and TRBJ2-1; D uncertain. V was clipped by 1 base and J by 5 bases, with 6 bases between them. There are 13 residues in the CDR3. DNA of the CDR3: TGTGCCAGCAGTTTAGGCCGGGACAATGAGCAGTTCTTC. Residues: CASSLGRDNEQFF.

CDR3 protein: CASRPGAGDEQYF. The CDR3 DNA is TGTGCCAGTCGCCCGGGGGCGGGGGACGAGCAGTACTTC. The chain carries TRBV6-6 and TRBJ2-7, with D perhaps TRBD2 (7 bases). Trimming took off 9 bases at V and 5 bases at J, with 17 bases between the two ends. CDR1 is MNHNY, CDR2 SVGAGI, per germline (reference sequence). The CDR3 is made up of 13 amino acids.

This chain uses TRBV29-1 with TRBJ1-2, with D tentatively TRBD1 (5 bases). Germline-derived CDR1 and CDR2 are SQVTM and ANQGSEA. The CDR3 runs 13 residues. With 3 bases removed from V and 4 bases from J, the gap between germline ends came to 12 bases. The CDR3 bases are TGCAGCGTTGACAGGGTGTTGGGCTATGGCTACACCTTC. Its protein is CSVDRVLGYGYTF.

This chain links TRBV15 with TRBJ2-2; D perhaps matches TRBD1 (7 bases). CDR1 is LNHNV and CDR2 is YYDKDF in the germline V gene (reference sequence). V gave up 0 bases and J gave up 5 bases, with 13 bases separating them. The CDR3 covers 16 residues. CDR3 in amino acids: CATSRDIAGGTGELFF. The CDR3 DNA sequence: TGTGCCACCAGCAGAGATATCGCAGGGGGGACCGGGGAGCTGTTTTTT.

This clonotype showed up just a few times. The chain employs TRBV4-2 and TRBJ2-5; possibly TRBD2 for D (7 bases). The V end was cut by 1 base, the J end by 2 bases, with 17 bases between. The CDR3 is 17 amino acids. Germline V gene lookup returns CDR1 LGHNA and CDR2 YNFKEQ. DNA of the CDR3: TGTGCCAGCAGCCAAGCCCGCTACAGGGAGGGACAAGAGACCCAGTACTTC. Translated, it gives CASSQARYREGQETQYF.

At least ten counts were recorded for this clonotype. The chain couples TRBV20-1 to TRBJ2-4; 8 bases line up with TRBD1. J lost 0 bases, V lost 3 bases, and 13 bases had no gene match. Germline V gene lookup returns CDR1 DFQATT and CDR2 SNEGSKA (reference sequence). This CDR3 spans 18 amino acids. The CDR3 sequence: CSARPGQALILAKNIQYF. The CDR3 coding sequence is TGCAGTGCTAGGCCGGGACAGGCCCTGATATTAGCCAAAAACATTCAGTACTTC.

This clonotype showed up just a few times. The J gene is TRBJ2-5, the V gene TRBV12-3 or TRBV12-4; 10 positions agree with TRBD2. The CDR3 has 15 residues. V shed 2 bases, J shed 5 bases, and the junction held 5 bases outside the gene matches. CDR3 amino acids: CASSLLAGGRETQYF. CDR3 sequence (DNA): TGTGCCAGCAGTTTATTAGCGGGGGGCCGCGAGACCCAGTACTTC.

The chain is built from TRBV20-1 and TRBJ1-6, with D perhaps matching TRBD1 (5 bases). Germline V gene lookup returns CDR1 DFQATT and CDR2 SNEGSKA (reference sequence). This CDR3 is built from 15 residues. Trimming shortened V by 4 bases and J by 2 bases, and 12 bases separated the two germline ends. The CDR3 sequence: CSATGNDAYNSPLHF. CDR3 nucleotide sequence: TGCAGTGCTACAGGGAACGACGCCTATAATTCACCCCTCCACTTT.